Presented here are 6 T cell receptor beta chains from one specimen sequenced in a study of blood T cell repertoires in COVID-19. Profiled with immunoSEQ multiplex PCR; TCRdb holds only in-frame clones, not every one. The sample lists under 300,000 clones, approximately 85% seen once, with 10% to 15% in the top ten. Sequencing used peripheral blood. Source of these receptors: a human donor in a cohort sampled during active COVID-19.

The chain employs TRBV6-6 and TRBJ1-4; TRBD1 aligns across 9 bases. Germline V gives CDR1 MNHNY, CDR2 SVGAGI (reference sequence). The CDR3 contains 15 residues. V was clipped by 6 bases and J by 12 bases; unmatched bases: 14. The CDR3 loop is CASSLRDRAQKELFF. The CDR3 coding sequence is TGTGCCAGCAGCCTCCGGGACAGGGCCCAAAAAGAACTGTTTTTT.

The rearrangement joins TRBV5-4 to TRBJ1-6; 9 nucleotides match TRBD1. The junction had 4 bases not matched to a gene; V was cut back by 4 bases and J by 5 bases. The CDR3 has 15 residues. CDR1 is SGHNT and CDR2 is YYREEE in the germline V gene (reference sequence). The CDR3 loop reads CASSQGQGHNSPLHF. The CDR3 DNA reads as TGTGCCAGCAGCCAGGGACAGGGTCATAATTCACCCCTCCACTTT.

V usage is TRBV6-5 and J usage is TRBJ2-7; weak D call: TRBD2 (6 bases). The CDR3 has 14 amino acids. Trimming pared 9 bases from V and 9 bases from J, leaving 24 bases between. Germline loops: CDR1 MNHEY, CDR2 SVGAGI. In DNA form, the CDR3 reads TGTGCCAGTCAGCAAAACGGAGGGGTCGGTGGGCAGTACTTC. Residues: CASQQNGGVGGQYF.

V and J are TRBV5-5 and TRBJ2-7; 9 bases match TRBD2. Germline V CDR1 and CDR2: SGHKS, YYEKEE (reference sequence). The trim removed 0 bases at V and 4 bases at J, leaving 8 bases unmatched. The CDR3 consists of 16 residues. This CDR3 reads CASSLDRGGREYEQYF. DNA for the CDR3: TGTGCCAGCAGCTTGGACCGGGGCGGGAGGGAATACGAGCAGTACTTC. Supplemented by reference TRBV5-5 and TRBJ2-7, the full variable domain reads DAGVTQSPTHLIKTRGQQVTLRCSPISGHKSVSWYQQVLGQGPQFIFQYYEKEERGRGNFPDRFSARQFPNYSSELNVNALLLGDSALYLCASSLDRGGREYEQYFGPGTRLTVT.

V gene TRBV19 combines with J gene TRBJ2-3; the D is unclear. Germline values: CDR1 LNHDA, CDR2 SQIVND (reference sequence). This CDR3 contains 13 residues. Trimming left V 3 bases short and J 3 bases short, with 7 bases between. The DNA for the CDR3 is TGTGCCAGTAGTATGGAGTATACAGATACGCAGTATTTT. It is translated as CASSMEYTDTQYF.

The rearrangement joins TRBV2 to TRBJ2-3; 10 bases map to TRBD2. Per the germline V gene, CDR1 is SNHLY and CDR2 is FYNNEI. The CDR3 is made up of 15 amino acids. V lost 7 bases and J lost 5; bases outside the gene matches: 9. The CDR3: CASTRTSGTVDTQYF. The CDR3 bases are TGTGCCAGCACAAGGACTAGCGGAACTGTAGATACGCAGTATTTT.